The 31 T cell receptor beta chains given below trace back to one sample, sequenced in a study of cytomegalovirus exposure and HLA in healthy donors. PCR used 60 Vbeta primers and 13 Jbeta primers. The protocol was immunoSEQ multiplex PCR, while the TCRdb copy is restricted to in-frame clones and leaves out a portion. The sample holds 190,000 or so clones. The sample taken for sequencing was PBMCs. These receptors were obtained from a boy younger than 18 in good health and CMV-seronegative.

The DNA of the CDR3 is TGTGCCTGGAGTGTAGGAGCCATTTCCACTGAAGCTTTCTTT. The encoded protein is CAWSVGAISTEAFF. This chain links TRBV30 with TRBJ1-1; D unresolved. The CDR3 has 14 amino acids. V was trimmed by 0 bases and J by 4 bases, leaving 12 bases between them. The germline CDR1 and CDR2 sequences are GTSNPN and SVGIG (reference sequence).

The chain recombines TRBV7-8 with TRBJ2-7; 7 bases fit TRBD2. The CDR3 is made up of 14 amino acids. V lost 5 bases, J lost 2 bases, and 6 bases stayed unmatched. Germline V CDR1 and CDR2: SGHVS, FQNEAQ. DNA for the CDR3: TGTGCCAGCAGCGATACCGGGACTACCTACGAGCAGTACTTC. Translated: CASSDTGTTYEQYF.

The chain links TRBV7-8 to TRBJ2-7; D gene unclear. The CDR3 runs to 13 residues. V lost 5 bases and J 9 bases, leaving 17 bases between the germline ends. Germline loops: CDR1 SGHVS, CDR2 FQNEAQ. CDR3 loop: CASSPRVSAVQYF. The CDR3 region has the DNA TGTGCCAGCAGCCCCCGTGTAAGTGCGGTGCAGTACTTC.

This chain links TRBV18 with TRBJ1-1, with TRBD1 identical over 9 bases. The germline gives CDR1 KGHSH, CDR2 LQKENI. This CDR3 contains 14 residues. J gave up 5 bases and V 2 bases, and 3 bases lay outside the gene matches. The CDR3 loop reads CASSPDRGVTEAFF. CDR3 coding DNA: TGTGCCAGCTCACCAGACAGGGGGGTAACTGAAGCTTTCTTT.

The V call is TRBV4-1, the J call TRBJ2-2; D gene ambiguous. Germline loops: CDR1 MGHRA, CDR2 YSYEKL. V was trimmed by 5 bases and J by 7 bases, leaving 20 bases between them. The CDR3 is made up of 16 amino acids. The CDR3 DNA follows: TGCGCCAGCAGCGAACCCGCGCTAAAGAACGGCGGGGAGCTGTTTTTT. This codes for CASSEPALKNGGELFF.

V gene TRBV30 combines with J gene TRBJ1-1, with TRBD1 matching 7 bases. Germline CDR1 GTSNPN, CDR2 SVGIG (reference sequence). Losses at the gene ends were 3 bases for V and 5 bases for J; bases not matched to a gene: 9. The CDR3 has 14 amino acids. CDR3 DNA sequence: TGTGCCTGGAGCCTCGACAGGGAGAGAACTGAAGCTTTCTTT. Encoded protein: CAWSLDRERTEAFF.

Comments on this clone: The same CDR3 also results from other DNA sequences found in this sample. This chain joins TRBV18 and TRBJ2-3; 10 bases align to TRBD1. With 1 base clipped from V and 3 bases from J, the junction kept 1 base outside the gene matches. Germline V gene sequence: CDR1 KGHSH, CDR2 LQKENI. This CDR3 has 15 amino acids. DNA for the CDR3: TGTGCCAGCTCACCACGGACAGGGGGAACAGATACGCAGTATTTT. This sequence encodes CASSPRTGGTDTQYF. Full variable domain (outside the CDR3, taken from reference TRBV18 and TRBJ2-3): NAGVMQNPRHLVRRRGQEARLRCSPMKGHSHVYWYRQLPEEGLKFMVYLQKENIIDESGMPKERFSAEFPKEGPSILRIQQVVRGDSAAYFCASSPRTGGTDTQYFGPGTRLTVL.

The chain has TRBV18 and TRBJ1-6; 8 nucleotides align to TRBD1. Trimming took 2 bases from V and 6 from J; bases not matched to a gene: 6. From germline, CDR1 is KGHSH and CDR2 LQKENI. The CDR3 has 16 amino acids. CDR3 residues: CASSPSSGGPNSPLHF. The CDR3 bases are TGTGCCAGCTCACCATCATCAGGGGGCCCTAATTCACCCCTCCACTTT.

This chain connects TRBV18 to TRBJ1-4; the match to TRBD1 covers 8 bases. The junction had 5 bases not matched to a gene; V was cut back by 6 bases and J by 8 bases. The CDR3 is made up of 13 amino acids. The germline V gene encodes CDR1 KGHSH and CDR2 LQKENI. The CDR3 sequence is CASSDRVLEKLFF. DNA of the CDR3: TGTGCCAGCTCGGACAGGGTCTTGGAAAAACTGTTTTTT.

The V call is TRBV11-3, the J call TRBJ2-2, with a possible D match to TRBD2 (6 bases). CDR3 length: 14 residues. The germline CDR1 and CDR2 sequences are SGHNT and YENEEA. Trimming left V 1 base short and J 5 bases short, with 8 bases between. The DNA for the CDR3 is TGTGCCAGCAGCTTAGCCCGGGGGACCGGGGAGCTGTTTTTT. Translated: CASSLARGTGELFF.

The chain recombines TRBV15 with TRBJ2-1, with D possibly TRBD2 on 7 matching bases. CDR1 is LNHNV, CDR2 YYDKDF, per germline (reference sequence). The CDR3 extends over 18 amino acids. V was trimmed by 3 bases and J by 0 bases, leaving 18 bases between them. This CDR3 is CATSRTSGGPSSYNEQFF. The DNA for the CDR3 is TGTGCCACCAGCAGGACTTCGGGGGGCCCTAGCTCCTACAATGAGCAGTTCTTC.

The chain recombines TRBV6-1 with TRBJ1-2; 7 bases match TRBD1. With 7 bases clipped from V and 6 bases from J, the junction kept 14 bases outside the gene matches. Germline assignment: CDR1 MNHNS and CDR2 SASEGT. The length of the CDR3 is 15 residues. CDR3 sequence (DNA): TGTGCCAGCATTTTCGCCACAGGGGCGGGTGATGGCTACACCTTC. Amino acid sequence: CASIFATGAGDGYTF.

This chain links TRBV18 with TRBJ1-1; TRBD1 might be the D (5 bases). Trimming cost V 6 bases and J 0 bases, with 17 bases left between them. The CDR3 is 16 amino acids. Germline CDR1 KGHSH, CDR2 LQKENI. The CDR3 protein is CASSHAGPLMNTEAFF. DNA of the CDR3: TGTGCCAGCTCTCATGCGGGGCCCCTTATGAACACTGAAGCTTTCTTT.

The CDR3 DNA reads TGTGCCAGCAGTGTTCCGCGTGCCTACGAGCAGTACTTC. This translates into CASSVPRAYEQYF. The chain links TRBV2 to TRBJ2-5; unclear D gene. The end of the DNA fits TRBJ2-7 better, so the J call may be wrong. Germline values: CDR1 SNHLY, CDR2 FYNNEI. This CDR3 is 13 amino acids long.

This chain joins TRBV7-2 and TRBJ2-2; no clear D. V was trimmed by 1 base and J by 2 bases, leaving 8 bases between them. Looked up from germline, CDR1 is SGHTA and CDR2 is FQGNSA. CDR3 length equals 15 residues. The CDR3 DNA reads as TGTGCCAGCAGCTTAGGATGGCATAACACCGGGGAGCTGTTTTTT. Its translation is CASSLGWHNTGELFF.

This sequence joins TRBV30 and TRBJ1-5; D possibly corresponds to TRBD1 (6 bases). Germline CDR1 and CDR2: GTSNPN and SVGIG (reference sequence). The CDR3 has 14 amino acids. V gave up 8 bases and J gave up 5 bases, with 19 bases separating them. The DNA of the CDR3 is TGTGCCGGGAATCAGGGGTATGGGGATCAGCCCCAGCATTTT. Translation: CAGNQGYGDQPQHF.

The chain carries TRBV4-1 and TRBJ2-1, with TRBD1 matching over 7 bases. From germline, CDR1 is MGHRA and CDR2 YSYEKL. The CDR3 is made up of 16 amino acids. V lost 2 bases to trimming and J lost 8 bases; unmatched junction nucleotides: 12. In nucleotides, the CDR3 is TGCGCCAGCAGCCAATACCTCGGACAGGAGAGAGATGAGCAGTTCTTC. Amino acid sequence: CASSQYLGQERDEQFF.

V is TRBV5-4 and J is TRBJ2-1, with 7 positions matching TRBD2. Germline CDR1 is SGHNT and CDR2 is YYREEE (reference sequence). CDR3 length: 15 residues. Unmatched junction bases numbered 9, after V lost 4 bases and J lost 5 bases. The CDR3: CASSRQPGGDNEQFF. In DNA form, the CDR3 reads TGTGCCAGCAGCCGTCAGCCGGGGGGAGACAATGAGCAGTTCTTC.

The V gene is TRBV30, the J gene TRBJ1-5; maybe TRBD1 (5 bases). The germline CDR1 and CDR2 sequences are GTSNPN and SVGIG (reference sequence). Between the trimmed V and J ends, which lost 0 bases and 6 bases, there was a span of 9 bases. This CDR3 has 13 residues. The CDR3, as DNA: TGTGCCTGGAGTGTAGGTGGGGCTCAGCCCCAGCATTTT. Amino acids: CAWSVGGAQPQHF.

This chain links TRBV27 with TRBJ1-5, with a tentative D call TRBD1 (5 bases). The V gene lost 2 bases and the J gene lost 10 bases, with 12 bases spanning the gap. The length of the CDR3 is 13 residues. Germline V lookup: CDR1 MNHEY, CDR2 SMNVEV (reference sequence). CDR3 sequence: CASSLQDGQPQHF. The CDR3 nucleotides are TGTGCCAGCAGTTTACAGGACGGACAACCCCAGCATTTT.

The V gene is TRBV6-5, the J gene TRBJ1-2; D is possibly TRBD1 (6 bases). Germline CDR1 and CDR2: MNHEY and SVGAGI. The V gene lost 5 bases and the J gene lost 1 base, with 14 bases spanning the gap. This CDR3 region has 15 residues. Here the CDR3 reads CASSQDRLHNYGYTF. In nucleotides, the CDR3 is TGTGCCAGCAGTCAGGACAGACTTCATAACTATGGCTACACCTTC.

A remark on this clone: Different DNA sequences within this sample yield the same CDR3. The chain has TRBV5-1 and TRBJ1-5, with TRBD1 matching 11 bases. The length of the CDR3 is 14 residues. The germline V gene encodes CDR1 SGHRS and CDR2 YFSETQ. V shed 2 bases and J 6 bases; nucleotides not matched to a gene: 1. CDR3 protein: CASSLGTGGQPQHF. In DNA, the CDR3 is TGCGCCAGCAGCTTAGGGACAGGGGGTCAGCCCCAGCATTTT.

This chain joins TRBV28 and TRBJ1-6, with TRBD1 identical over 10 bases. CDR1 is MDHEN and CDR2 is SYDVKM in the germline V gene. The ends lost 8 bases at V and 7 bases at J; junction bases unmatched: 5. The CDR3 length is 14 residues. The CDR3 protein is CASGGTGENSPLHF. Here the CDR3 DNA reads TGTGCCAGCGGTGGGACAGGGGAAAATTCACCCCTCCACTTT.

This chain uses TRBV27 with TRBJ1-1; D remains ambiguous. The CDR3 length is 13 residues. Trimming removed 1 base at V and 1 base at J, with 4 bases between. Germline V gives CDR1 MNHEY, CDR2 SMNVEV (reference sequence). In DNA form, the CDR3 reads TGTGCCAGCAGTTTATTAAAGAACACTGAAGCTTTCTTT. It is translated as CASSLLKNTEAFF.

The rearrangement uses TRBV7-3 and TRBJ2-1, with 8 bases fitting TRBD2. Per the germline V gene, CDR1 is SGHTA and CDR2 is FQGTGA. This CDR3 region has 16 residues. V lost 4 bases and J lost 2; bases outside the gene matches: 7. The CDR3 protein is CASSSRGGPTYNEQFF. CDR3 DNA: TGTGCCAGCAGCTCACGCGGGGGGCCGACCTACAATGAGCAGTTCTTC.

A remark on this clone: At the DNA level, this CDR3 is encoded by other sequences in the same sample as well. The V call is TRBV30, the J call TRBJ1-1; maybe TRBD1 (5 bases). CDR1 is GTSNPN and CDR2 is SVGIG in the germline V gene (reference sequence). With 0 bases removed from V and 1 base from J, the gap between germline ends came to 6 bases. The CDR3 covers 13 residues. The CDR3: CAWSVQGNTEAFF. CDR3 sequence (DNA): TGTGCCTGGAGTGTTCAGGGGAACACTGAAGCTTTCTTT.

J is TRBJ1-2 and V is TRBV29-1; 8 bases map to TRBD1. CDR3 length: 16 amino acids. Germline CDR1 and CDR2: SQVTM and ANQGSEA. Germline trimming cut 1 base from V and 8 bases from J; bases unmatched to any gene: 15. For the CDR3, the DNA is TGCAGCGTTGAAGGCAGTGGGCAGGGGGCGCGTGGAGGCTACACCTTC. The encoded protein is CSVEGSGQGARGGYTF.

The genes are TRBV11-2 and TRBJ1-2, with 11 bases fitting TRBD1. The CDR3 extends over 16 amino acids. Per germline, CDR1 SGHAT and CDR2 FQNNGV. The V and J ends lost 5 bases and 5 bases, in that order; junction bases with no gene match: 10. Here the CDR3 reads CASSSFRTGGSYGYTF. CDR3 DNA: TGTGCCAGCAGCAGCTTCAGGACAGGGGGCAGTTATGGCTACACCTTC.

As for this clone: The same CDR3 arises from other DNA sequences in this sample as well. The genes are TRBV28 and TRBJ1-2, with TRBD1 identical over 7 bases. J was trimmed by 4 bases and V by 5 bases; bases with no gene match: 4. The V gene's germline CDR1 is MDHEN and CDR2 SYDVKM. CDR3 length equals 13 residues. CDR3: CASSLDRAYGYTF. The CDR3 nucleotides read TGTGCCAGCAGTCTTGACAGGGCCTATGGCTACACCTTC.

The CDR3 region is CASSRTGKNEKLFF. CDR3 coding DNA: TGTGCCAGCAGCAGGACAGGGAAAAATGAAAAACTGTTTTTT. The chain couples TRBV28 to TRBJ1-4, with 8 bases aligning to TRBD1. The CDR3 covers 14 residues. Germline V lookup: CDR1 MDHEN, CDR2 SYDVKM. V shed 6 bases and J 5 bases; nucleotides not matched to a gene: 5.

The rearrangement links TRBV7-9 to TRBJ1-2; D unresolved. With 5 bases removed from V and 4 bases from J, the gap between germline ends came to 14 bases. CDR3 length equals 14 residues. Germline CDR1 reads SEHNR; CDR2 reads FQNEAQ (reference sequence). The CDR3: CASSPPHEVYGYTF. CDR3 bases: TGTGCCAGCAGCCCCCCCCACGAGGTCTATGGCTACACCTTC. Full variable domain (rest looked up from reference TRBV7-9 and TRBJ1-2): DTGVSQNPRHKITKRGQNVTFRCDPISEHNRLYWYRQTLGQGPEFLTYFQNEAQLEKSRLLSDRFSAERPKGSFSTLEIQRTEQGDSAMYLCASSPPHEVYGYTFGSGTRLTVV.